The clone carrying this T cell receptor beta chain was seen repeatedly, ten times or more. No antigen is known for it. A 3' RACE protocol on RNA, with unique molecular identifiers, produced the TCR library. TCRdb re-derived calls from the 3' RACE reads in MiXCR, one entry per CDR3 protein. The sample consists of 40,000 or so distinct CDR3 sequences, about 6.5% of them appearing once. These data belong to a study of HIV-infected children after antiretroviral therapy interruption. In the study overall: Children had CD4+ above 500, viral load below 50 copies/ml, either treatment arm. Weeks 0, 12, interruption end (24 or 48), and about 3 years post-study gave interruption-arm samples.

Treatment defined: PENTA 11 planned treatment interruption arm or continuous ART arm. Study conclusions and caveats: The Gini coefficient of naive CD4+ repertoires rose, returning to baseline by 3 years.

This TCR came from a pool of human donors with HIV. Sequences were derived from CD45RA+ CD4+ T cells from PBMCs, pooled from several time points, sampled from a donor given antiretroviral therapy, either interrupted or continuous. Subset in this sample: naive CD4+ CD45RA+ CD45RO- T cells.

DNA of the CDR3: TGTGCCAGCAGCTTAGCGGGTGGCAGCACAGATACGCAGTATTTT. Its protein is CASSLAGGSTDTQYF. V gene TRBV7-2 combines with J gene TRBJ2-3; D is undetermined. CDR1 is SGHTA and CDR2 is FQGNSA in the germline V gene. The CDR3 contains 15 residues. Trimming took off 0 bases at V and 0 bases at J, with 7 bases between the two ends. The complete variable domain, with remaining parts taken from reference TRBV7-2 and TRBJ2-3, reads GAGVSQSPSNKVTEKGKDVELRCDPISGHTALYWYRQSLGQGLEFLIYFQGNSAPDKSGLPSDRFSAERTGGSVSTLTIQRTQQEDSAVYLCASSLAGGSTDTQYFGPGTRLTVL.